The 27 T cell receptor beta chains in this list originate from one sample, sequenced in a study of T cell clonality in common variable immunodeficiency. TCRdb's copy holds only in-frame clones and misses some; the assay was immunoSEQ multiplex PCR. Singletons are absent from the sample, which has approximately 60,000 clones. Sequenced: peripheral blood mononuclear cells. Every receptor here comes from a person aged 18-70 years in good health.

In this sample, this clone turned up many times. The missing CDR3 end, 3 residues past where the read stops, is filled in from the germline J gene. J is TRBJ1-2 and V is TRBV12-3 or TRBV12-4; no reliable D call. Trimming took 1 base from V and 5 from J, leaving 11 bases between them. There are 14 residues in the CDR3. The chain's CDR3 is CASSLGAVDYGYTF. The DNA read from the CDR3 is TGTGCCAGCAGTTTAGGAGCGGTCGATTATGGC.

This clone was seen many times. At one of its ends the junction is not consistent with the germline gene, which may arise from a read error. The sequenced fragment ends 3 residues before the CDR3 boundary, so the rest is inferred from the germline J gene. V gene TRBV11-1 combines with J gene TRBJ2-1, with 7 positions matching TRBD2. CDR1 and CDR2 (germline): SGHAT, FQDESV (reference sequence). The CDR3 is 13 residues long. The covered CDR3 bases are TGTGCCAGTAGCTTATCCGCGGGAGATGAG. Translation gives CASSLSAGDE. From start to end, the CDR3 is CASSLSAGDEQFF.

This clone was observed many times. The CDR3 end falls 3 residues outside the read, so it is completed with the germline J gene. The chain is built from TRBV29-1 and TRBJ2-4; 10 bases are shared with TRBD1. The germline gives CDR1 SQVTM, CDR2 ANQGSEA. The CDR3 contains 13 residues. The ends lost 2 bases at V and 6 bases at J; junction bases unmatched: 1. CDR3 bases read: TGCAGCGTTGAATGGACAGGGGGAAACATT. Its protein product is CSVEWTGGNI. In full, the CDR3 is CSVEWTGGNIQYF.

In this sample, this clone turned up many times. The DNA read from the CDR3 is TGTGCCAGTAGTCCCCGCCGGACAGGGGCGGAGAGC. Its translation is CASSPRRTGAES. The full CDR3 reads CASSPRRTGAESYTF. This rearrangement joins TRBV19 to TRBJ1-2, with 9 positions matching TRBD1. The read terminates 3 residues ahead of where the CDR3 ends, so the germline J gene completes it. Germline CDR1 and CDR2: LNHDA and SQIVND (reference sequence). There are 15 residues in the CDR3.

This clone occurred many times. The read gets to within 3 residues of the CDR3 end, and the germline J gene fills in the rest. The chain employs TRBV6-2 or TRBV6-3 and TRBJ1-1; 7 bases map to TRBD1. The CDR3 sequence is 13 residues long. CDR1 is MNHEY and CDR2 is SVGEGT in the germline V gene. The chain's CDR3 is CASSSHDRDEAFF. Partial CDR3 DNA: TGTGCCAGCAGTTCCCACGACAGGGACGAA.

This clone was seen ten or more times. From the germline J gene comes the end of the CDR3, since the read stops 3 residues before it. The rearrangement uses TRBV12-3 or TRBV12-4 and TRBJ2-1; TRBD2 matches at 11 bases. V lost 6 bases to trimming and J lost 6 bases; unmatched junction nucleotides: 7. This CDR3 contains 15 residues. CDR3 residues: CASRKRTSGLNEQFF. Incomplete CDR3 DNA: TGTGCCAGCAGAAAACGGACTAGCGGGCTCAATGAG.

This clone was counted ten times or more. Read coverage stops 3 residues before the CDR3 terminus; the germline J gene supplies the remainder. The genes are TRBV9 and TRBJ2-1; 9 bases fit TRBD1. V was clipped by 0 bases and J by 0 bases; unmatched bases: 4. The CDR3 is 17 residues long. Germline CDR1 is SGDLS and CDR2 is YYNGEE. The CDR3: CASSVGGQGSSYNEQFF. CDR3 DNA, as far as it was read: TGTGCCAGCAGCGTAGGAGGACAGGGGAGCTCCTACAATGAG.

This clone appeared many times. The read falls 3 residues short of the CDR3 end, and the missing part is taken from the germline J gene. This chain uses TRBV5-4 with TRBJ1-6; TRBD1 matches at 7 bases. From germline, CDR1 is SGHNT and CDR2 YYREEE (reference sequence). CDR3 length: 14 residues. This CDR3 is CASSFEQGPQALHF. Incomplete CDR3 DNA: TGTGCCAGCAGCTTTGAACAGGGGCCGCAGGCC.

This clone occurred many times. Read sequence stops 3 residues before the CDR3 end, and the germline J gene provides the missing end. The V call is TRBV7-9, the J call TRBJ1-3; 8 nucleotides match TRBD1. CDR1 and CDR2 from the germline V gene are SEHNR and FQNEAQ (reference sequence). The CDR3 is 12 amino acids. The CDR3 DNA, read in part, is TGTGCCAGCAGCTACGACAGGGGACCC. Translating gives CASSYDRGP. The CDR3 as a whole reads CASSYDRGPIYF.

This clone was found many times. The read finishes 3 residues shy of the CDR3 end, and the germline J gene is used to complete it. This chain connects TRBV20-1 to TRBJ2-3, with 7 bases identical to TRBD2. Germline CDR1 is DFQATT and CDR2 is SNEGSKA (reference sequence). The V gene end was trimmed by 5 bases and the J gene end by 3 bases; junction bases not matched to a gene: 8. CDR3 length: 14 residues. The CDR3 bases that were read are TGCAGTGCTGCCGAACTAGCGAGGACAGATACG. Translated, it gives CSAAELARTDT. In full, the CDR3 reads CSAAELARTDTQYF.

This clone has only a few counts. The sequence runs out 3 residues before the end of the CDR3; the remainder is reconstructed from the germline J gene. The rearrangement links TRBV19 to TRBJ1-1; TRBD1 is a possible D gene (5 bases). V was clipped by 6 bases and J by 0 bases, with 20 bases between them. Germline lookup yields CDR1 LNHDA and CDR2 SQIVND (reference sequence). The CDR3 extends over 17 amino acids. CDR3 loop: CASSPLEQVGLNTEAFF. The CDR3 bases that were read are TGTGCCAGTAGCCCCCTTGAACAGGTCGGTTTGAACACTGAA.

This clone has at least ten counts. The read terminates 3 residues ahead of where the CDR3 ends, so the germline J gene completes it. This chain links TRBV19 with TRBJ2-2; D gene unclear. Germline V gene lookup returns CDR1 LNHDA and CDR2 SQIVND (reference sequence). V was clipped by 5 bases and J by 7 bases, with 8 bases between them. This CDR3 is 12 amino acids long. CDR3 DNA (partial): TGTGCCAGTAGTCCTACTGGCGGGGAG. This translates into CASSPTGGE. The CDR3 as a whole reads CASSPTGGELFF. Combining the CDR3 with reference TRBV19 and TRBJ2-2 gives the whole variable domain DGGITQSPKYLFRKEGQNVTLSCEQNLNHDAMYWYRQDPGQGLRLIYYSQIVNDFQKGDIAEGYSVSREKKESFPLTVTSAQKNPTAFYLCASSPTGGELFFGEGSRLTVL.

This clone occurred many times. The missing CDR3 end, 3 residues past where the read stops, is filled in from the germline J gene. V and J are TRBV19 and TRBJ1-5, with D tentatively TRBD1 (5 bases). The CDR3 is 14 residues long. The V gene lost 7 bases and the J gene lost 4 bases, with 14 bases spanning the gap. The germline CDR1 and CDR2 sequences are LNHDA and SQIVND (reference sequence). The CDR3 loop reads CASKVSRGNQPQHF. The covered CDR3 bases are TGTGCCAGTAAAGTTTCTCGGGGGAATCAGCCC.

This clone was seen ten or more times. The sequenced part of the CDR3 DNA is TGTGCCATCAGAGGGCTCCTGTACAATGAG. Protein product: CAIRGLLYNE. The full CDR3 protein is CAIRGLLYNEQFF. The chain recombines TRBV10-3 with TRBJ2-1, with D hard to call. Sequencing ends 3 residues short of the CDR3 end; the germline J gene provides the rest. Germline-derived CDR1 and CDR2 are ENHRY and SYGVKD. The CDR3 sequence is 13 residues long. V dropped 6 bases and J dropped 4 bases, with 10 bases sitting between them.

This clone appeared many times. The CDR3 end is not reached by the read, which stops 3 residues before it; the germline J gene fills it in. The chain uses TRBV20-1 and TRBJ2-2; the D gene is possibly TRBD1 (7 bases). The CDR3 has 15 residues. The germline gives CDR1 DFQATT, CDR2 SNEGSKA (reference sequence). V lost 2 bases, J lost 7 bases, and 17 bases lay in between. The CDR3: CSARQEGAMDGELFF. The part of the CDR3 DNA that was read is TGCAGTGCTAGACAGGAGGGGGCGATGGACGGGGAG.

This clone was detected a few times. A much larger clone sits a single nucleotide away, making a read error possible. The CDR3 here is CASSRGFGQPQYF. The sequenced part of the CDR3 DNA is TGTGCCAGTAGTCGGGGGTTCGGTCAGCCG. The chain has TRBV19 and TRBJ2-3; TRBD2 might be the D (6 bases). The missing CDR3 end, 3 residues past where the read stops, is filled in from the germline J gene. Germline CDR1 is LNHDA and CDR2 is SQIVND (reference sequence). The CDR3 extends over 13 amino acids.

This clone was detected many times. The read terminates 3 residues ahead of where the CDR3 ends, so the germline J gene completes it. The chain is built from TRBV19 and TRBJ2-1, with 12 bases identical to TRBD2. With 5 bases clipped from V and 4 bases from J, the junction kept 3 bases outside the gene matches. Germline CDR1 reads LNHDA; CDR2 reads SQIVND (reference sequence). The CDR3 extends over 15 amino acids. The sequenced part of the CDR3 DNA is TGTGCCAGTAGTTCACTAGCGGGGGGTTACAATGAG. It translates to CASSSLAGGYNE. From start to end, the CDR3 is CASSSLAGGYNEQFF.

There are many counts of this clone. Coverage ceases 3 residues before the CDR3 finishes, and the germline J gene fills in the end. This chain links TRBV19 with TRBJ2-1, with 8 bases identical to TRBD1. With 7 bases clipped from V and 3 bases from J, the junction kept 11 bases outside the gene matches. Germline-derived CDR1 and CDR2 are LNHDA and SQIVND (reference sequence). The CDR3 has 16 residues. The CDR3 here is CASKRDRYADYNEQFF. The sequenced part of the CDR3 DNA is TGTGCCAGTAAGAGGGACAGGTATGCTGACTACAATGAG.

This clone was picked up many times. The CDR3 is cut off 3 residues early in the read; its end comes from the germline J gene. V usage is TRBV14 and J usage is TRBJ2-1, with TRBD2 matching 9 bases. V shed 1 base, J shed 6 bases, and the junction held 4 bases outside the gene matches. Germline-derived CDR1 and CDR2 are SGHDN and FVKESK. This CDR3 comprises 15 residues. The DNA read from the CDR3 is TGTGCCAGCAGCCAAGTAGCGGGAGTAAGCAATGAG. This codes for CASSQVAGVSNE. The CDR3 as a whole reads CASSQVAGVSNEQFF. The full variable domain, rest sourced from reference TRBV14 and TRBJ2-1, is EAGVTQFPSHSVIEKGQTVTLRCDPISGHDNLYWYRRVMGKEIKFLLHFVKESKQDESGMPNNRFLAERTGGTYSTLKVQPAELEDSGVYFCASSQVAGVSNEQFFGPGTRLTVL.

This clone was detected a few times. The read ends 3 residues before the CDR3 terminus; that terminus is restored from the germline J gene. The chain is built from TRBV11-2 and TRBJ1-1, with 9 bases lining up with TRBD1. The J segment lost 3 bases and the V segment lost 5 bases, leaving 1 base of the junction unmatched. Germline V gene data show CDR1 as SGHAT and CDR2 as FQNNGV. The CDR3 loop spans 13 amino acids. The CDR3 DNA, read in part, is TGTGCCAGCAGCAGGACAGGGGACACTGAA. It specifies CASSRTGDTE. The CDR3 in full is CASSRTGDTEAFF.

This clone has more than one count but fewer than ten. The sequence runs out 3 residues before the end of the CDR3; the remainder is reconstructed from the germline J gene. The chain joins TRBV7-9 to TRBJ1-4; D not resolved. Germline assignment: CDR1 SEHNR and CDR2 FQNEAQ (reference sequence). The CDR3 has 13 residues. The CDR3 loop is CASSGQENSPLFF. The covered CDR3 bases are TGTGCCAGCAGTGGGCAGGAAAATTCACCA.

This clone has a count of ten or more. The read finishes 3 residues shy of the CDR3 end, and the germline J gene is used to complete it. The rearrangement uses TRBV19 and TRBJ1-4, with D possibly TRBD1 on 6 matching bases. This CDR3 has 14 amino acids. Germline lookup yields CDR1 LNHDA and CDR2 SQIVND (reference sequence). V was shortened by 7 bases and J by 4 bases, with 13 bases between the two germline ends. CDR3 residues: CASTTGRGNEKLFF. CDR3 DNA, as far as it was read: TGTGCCAGTACTACGGGCAGGGGTAATGAAAAA.

At least ten counts were recorded for this clone. The sequenced fragment ends 3 residues before the CDR3 boundary, so the rest is inferred from the germline J gene. V gene TRBV5-4 combines with J gene TRBJ2-2; no firm D call. CDR3 length equals 15 residues. V was clipped by 1 base and J by 1 base, with 8 bases between them. CDR1 is SGHNT and CDR2 is YYREEE in the germline V gene (reference sequence). The CDR3 loop reads CASSLKTQNTGELFF. The CDR3 bases that were read are TGTGCCAGCAGCTTGAAGACACAGAACACCGGGGAG.

In regard to this clone: The read gets to within 3 residues of the CDR3 end, and the germline J gene fills in the rest. The rearrangement links TRBV19 to TRBJ1-2; D possibly corresponds to TRBD1 (6 bases). Germline CDR1 is LNHDA and CDR2 is SQIVND (reference sequence). The CDR3 runs to 14 residues. The CDR3 bases that were read are TGTGCCAGTAGTTGGGACACTTTAGCCTACGAC. Its translation: CASSWDTLAYD. The full CDR3 reads CASSWDTLAYDYTF. Based on the CDR3 plus reference TRBV19 and TRBJ1-2, the full variable domain is DGGITQSPKYLFRKEGQNVTLSCEQNLNHDAMYWYRQDPGQGLRLIYYSQIVNDFQKGDIAEGYSVSREKKESFPLTVTSAQKNPTAFYLCASSWDTLAYDYTFGSGTRLTVV.

This clone has at least ten counts. The CDR3 bases that were read are TGTGCCAGCAGCCGACCGAGACTAGCGGGGGGCGCCACCCGGGATACG. Translating gives CASSRPRLAGGATRDT. The full-length CDR3 reads as CASSRPRLAGGATRDTQYF. V is TRBV3-1 (or the pseudogene TRBV3-2) and J is TRBJ2-3; the match to TRBD2 covers 13 bases. The read ends 3 residues early relative to the CDR3; the germline J gene fills the gap. In germline, CDR1 is LGHDT, CDR2 YNNKEL (reference sequence). The CDR3 covers 19 residues. V gave up 4 bases and J gave up 6 bases; unmatched junction bases: 16.

This clone was counted at least ten times. The read ends 3 residues shy of where the CDR3 ends; the end is completed using the germline J gene. This chain links TRBV5-1 with TRBJ1-1, with D possibly being TRBD1 (6 bases). Germline lookup yields CDR1 SGHRS and CDR2 YFSETQ. The CDR3 spans 13 residues. V lost 6 bases, J lost 3 bases, and 12 bases lay in between. The CDR3 sequence: CASTRTDDTEAFF. Partial CDR3 DNA: TGCGCCAGCACGCGGACAGACGACACTGAA.

This clone was seen ten or more times. Coverage ceases 3 residues before the CDR3 finishes, and the germline J gene fills in the end. The chain employs TRBV5-1 and TRBJ1-6; TRBD1 agrees at 10 bases. CDR3 length: 15 residues. Looked up from germline, CDR1 is SGHRS and CDR2 is YFSETQ. V was pared by 5 bases and J by 5 bases, with 4 bases of the junction left unmatched. CDR3 bases read: TGCGCCAGCAGGCGGGGGACAGGGGATAATTCACCC. Its protein product is CASRRGTGDNSP. The whole CDR3 is CASRRGTGDNSPLHF.